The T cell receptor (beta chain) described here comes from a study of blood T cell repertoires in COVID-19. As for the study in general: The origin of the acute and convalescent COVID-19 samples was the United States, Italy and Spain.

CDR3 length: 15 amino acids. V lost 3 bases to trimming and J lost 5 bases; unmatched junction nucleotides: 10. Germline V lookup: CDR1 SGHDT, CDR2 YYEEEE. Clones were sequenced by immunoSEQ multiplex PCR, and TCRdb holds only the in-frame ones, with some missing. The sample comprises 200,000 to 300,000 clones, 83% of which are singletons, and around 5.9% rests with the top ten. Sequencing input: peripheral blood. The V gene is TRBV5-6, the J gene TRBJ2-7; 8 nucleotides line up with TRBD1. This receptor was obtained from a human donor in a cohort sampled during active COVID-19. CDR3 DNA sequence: TGTGCCAGCAGCTCCTGGACAGGGAGGATCCACGAGCAGTACTTC. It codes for CASSSWTGRIHEQYF.